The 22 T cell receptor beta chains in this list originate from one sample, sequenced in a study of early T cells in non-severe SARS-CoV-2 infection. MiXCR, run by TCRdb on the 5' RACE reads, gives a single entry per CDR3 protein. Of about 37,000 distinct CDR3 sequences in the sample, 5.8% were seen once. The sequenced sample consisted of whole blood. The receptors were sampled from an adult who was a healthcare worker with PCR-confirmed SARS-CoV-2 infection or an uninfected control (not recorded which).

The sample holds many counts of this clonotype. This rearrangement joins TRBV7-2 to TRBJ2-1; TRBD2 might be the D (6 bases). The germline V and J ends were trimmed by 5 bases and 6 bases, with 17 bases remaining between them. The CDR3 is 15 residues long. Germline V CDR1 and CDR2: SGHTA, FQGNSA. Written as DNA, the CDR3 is TGTGCCAGCAGCCCGCTCGGGCGGGATCTCAATGAGCAGTTCTTC. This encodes CASSPLGRDLNEQFF.

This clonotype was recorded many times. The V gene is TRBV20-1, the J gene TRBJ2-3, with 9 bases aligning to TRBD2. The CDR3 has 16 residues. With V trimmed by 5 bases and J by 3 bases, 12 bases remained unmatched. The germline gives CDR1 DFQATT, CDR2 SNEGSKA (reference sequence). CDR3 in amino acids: CSAAKRTSEGTDTQYF. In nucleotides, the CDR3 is TGCAGTGCTGCTAAAAGGACTAGCGAAGGGACAGATACGCAGTATTTT.

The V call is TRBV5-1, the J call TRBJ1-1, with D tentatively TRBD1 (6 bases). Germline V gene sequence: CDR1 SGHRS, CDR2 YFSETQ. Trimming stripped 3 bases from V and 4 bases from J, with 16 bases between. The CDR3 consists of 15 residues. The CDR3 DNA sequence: TGCGCCAGCAGCTGGGGGGACACTGAAGGCACTGAAGCTTTCTTT. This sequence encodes CASSWGDTEGTEAFF.

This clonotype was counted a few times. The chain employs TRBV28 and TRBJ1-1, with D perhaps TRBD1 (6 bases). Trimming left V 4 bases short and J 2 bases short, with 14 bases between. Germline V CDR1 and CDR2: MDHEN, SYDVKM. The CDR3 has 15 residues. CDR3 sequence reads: CASSSGGADNTEAFF. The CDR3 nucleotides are TGTGCCAGCAGTTCGGGGGGCGCGGACAACACTGAAGCTTTCTTT.

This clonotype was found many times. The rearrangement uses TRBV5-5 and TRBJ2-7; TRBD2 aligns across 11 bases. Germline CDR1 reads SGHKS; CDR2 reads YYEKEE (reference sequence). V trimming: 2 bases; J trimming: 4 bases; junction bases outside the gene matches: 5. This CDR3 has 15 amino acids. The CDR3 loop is CASSLQLAGVYEQYF. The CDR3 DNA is TGTGCCAGCAGCTTACAACTAGCGGGAGTTTACGAGCAGTACTTC.

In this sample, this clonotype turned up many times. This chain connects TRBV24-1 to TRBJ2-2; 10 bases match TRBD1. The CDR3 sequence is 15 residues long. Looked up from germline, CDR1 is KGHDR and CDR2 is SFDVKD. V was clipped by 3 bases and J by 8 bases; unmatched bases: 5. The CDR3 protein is CATSDARQGAGELFF. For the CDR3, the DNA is TGTGCCACCAGTGATGCCCGACAGGGGGCGGGGGAGCTGTTTTTT.

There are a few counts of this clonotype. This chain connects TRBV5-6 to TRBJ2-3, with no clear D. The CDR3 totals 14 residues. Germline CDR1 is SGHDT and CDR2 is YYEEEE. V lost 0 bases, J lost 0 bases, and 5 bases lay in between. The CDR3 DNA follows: TGTGCCAGCAGCTTGGGGGGAAGCACAGATACGCAGTATTTT. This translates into CASSLGGSTDTQYF.

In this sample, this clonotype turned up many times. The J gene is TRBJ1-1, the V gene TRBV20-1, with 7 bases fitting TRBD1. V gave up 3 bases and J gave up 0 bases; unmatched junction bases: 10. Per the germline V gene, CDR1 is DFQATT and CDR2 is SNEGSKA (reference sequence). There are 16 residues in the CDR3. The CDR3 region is CSARRLGGVLNTEAFF. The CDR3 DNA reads TGCAGTGCTAGGAGGCTAGGGGGCGTTCTGAACACTGAAGCTTTCTTT.

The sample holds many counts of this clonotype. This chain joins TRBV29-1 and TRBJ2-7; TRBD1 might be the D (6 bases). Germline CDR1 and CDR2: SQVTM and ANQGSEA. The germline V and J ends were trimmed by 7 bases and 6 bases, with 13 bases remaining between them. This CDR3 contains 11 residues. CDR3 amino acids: CSGTTGGEQYF. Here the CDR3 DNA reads TGCAGCGGAACGACAGGCGGCGAGCAGTACTTC.

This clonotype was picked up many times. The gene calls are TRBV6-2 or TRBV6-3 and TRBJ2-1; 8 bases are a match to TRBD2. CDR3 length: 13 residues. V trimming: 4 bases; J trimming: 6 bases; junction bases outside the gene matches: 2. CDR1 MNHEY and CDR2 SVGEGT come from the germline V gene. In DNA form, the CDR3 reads TGTGCCAGCAGTTGGCTAGCGGGCAATGAGCAGTTCTTC. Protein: CASSWLAGNEQFF.

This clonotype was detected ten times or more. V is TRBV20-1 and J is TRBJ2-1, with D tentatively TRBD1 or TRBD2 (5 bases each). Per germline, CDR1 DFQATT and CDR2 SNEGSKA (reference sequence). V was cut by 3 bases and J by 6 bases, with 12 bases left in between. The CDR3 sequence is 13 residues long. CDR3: CSASRDRPNEQFF. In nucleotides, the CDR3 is TGCAGTGCTAGCCGGGACCGCCCCAATGAGCAGTTCTTC.

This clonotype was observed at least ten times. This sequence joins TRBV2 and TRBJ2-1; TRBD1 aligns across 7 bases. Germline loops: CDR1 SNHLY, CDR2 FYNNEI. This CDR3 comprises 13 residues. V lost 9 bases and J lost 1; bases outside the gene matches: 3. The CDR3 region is CARGGFSYNEQFF. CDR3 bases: TGTGCCAGAGGGGGCTTTTCCTACAATGAGCAGTTCTTC.

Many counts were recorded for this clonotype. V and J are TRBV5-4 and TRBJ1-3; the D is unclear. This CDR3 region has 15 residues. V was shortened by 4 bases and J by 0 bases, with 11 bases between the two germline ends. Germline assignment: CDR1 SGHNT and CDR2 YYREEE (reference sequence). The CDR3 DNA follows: TGTGCCAGCAGCAAAATGTGGGACTCTGGAAACACCATATATTTT. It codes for CASSKMWDSGNTIYF.

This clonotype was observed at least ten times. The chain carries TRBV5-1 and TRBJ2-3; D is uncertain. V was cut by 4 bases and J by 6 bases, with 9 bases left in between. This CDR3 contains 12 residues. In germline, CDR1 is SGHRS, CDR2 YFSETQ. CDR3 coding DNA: TGCGCCAGCAGCCTGGATCGGGATACGCAGTATTTT. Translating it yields CASSLDRDTQYF.

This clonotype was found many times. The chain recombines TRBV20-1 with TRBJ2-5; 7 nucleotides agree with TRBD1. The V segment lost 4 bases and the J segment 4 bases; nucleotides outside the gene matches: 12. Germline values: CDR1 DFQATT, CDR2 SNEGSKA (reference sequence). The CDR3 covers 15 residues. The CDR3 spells CSAMTKGARGETQYF. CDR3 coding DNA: TGCAGTGCTATGACCAAGGGGGCTAGGGGAGAGACCCAGTACTTC.

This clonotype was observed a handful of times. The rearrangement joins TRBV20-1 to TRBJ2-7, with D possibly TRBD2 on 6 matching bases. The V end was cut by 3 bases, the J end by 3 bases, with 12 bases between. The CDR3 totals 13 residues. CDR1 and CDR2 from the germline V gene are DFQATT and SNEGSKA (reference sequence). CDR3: CSARETSHYEQYF. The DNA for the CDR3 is TGCAGTGCTAGGGAGACTAGTCACTACGAGCAGTACTTC.

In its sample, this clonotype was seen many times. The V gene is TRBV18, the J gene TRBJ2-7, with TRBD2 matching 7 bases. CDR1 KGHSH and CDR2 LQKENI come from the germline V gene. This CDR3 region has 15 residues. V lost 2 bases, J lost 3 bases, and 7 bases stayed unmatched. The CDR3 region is CASSPFREGYYEQYF. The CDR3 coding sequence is TGTGCCAGCTCACCATTCAGGGAGGGGTACTACGAGCAGTACTTC.

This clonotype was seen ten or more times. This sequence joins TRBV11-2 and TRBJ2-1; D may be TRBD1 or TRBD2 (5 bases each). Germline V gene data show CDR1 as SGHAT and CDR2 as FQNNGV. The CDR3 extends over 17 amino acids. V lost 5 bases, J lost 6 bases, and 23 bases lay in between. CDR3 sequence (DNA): TGTGCCAGCAGCCTTGTGGGTGGGACCACCGGTGGCAATGAGCAGTTCTTC. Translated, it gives CASSLVGGTTGGNEQFF.

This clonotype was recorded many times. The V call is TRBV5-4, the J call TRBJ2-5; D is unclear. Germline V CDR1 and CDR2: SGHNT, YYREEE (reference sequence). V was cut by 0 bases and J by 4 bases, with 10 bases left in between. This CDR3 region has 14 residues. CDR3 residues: CASSLAGPAETQYF. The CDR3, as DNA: TGTGCCAGCAGCTTGGCCGGCCCGGCAGAGACCCAGTACTTC.

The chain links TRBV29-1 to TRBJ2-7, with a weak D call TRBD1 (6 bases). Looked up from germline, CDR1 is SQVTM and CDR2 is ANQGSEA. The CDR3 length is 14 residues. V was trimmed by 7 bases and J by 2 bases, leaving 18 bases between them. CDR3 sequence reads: CSAVDSFYPYEQYF. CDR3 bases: TGCAGCGCCGTGGACAGTTTCTACCCCTACGAGCAGTACTTC.

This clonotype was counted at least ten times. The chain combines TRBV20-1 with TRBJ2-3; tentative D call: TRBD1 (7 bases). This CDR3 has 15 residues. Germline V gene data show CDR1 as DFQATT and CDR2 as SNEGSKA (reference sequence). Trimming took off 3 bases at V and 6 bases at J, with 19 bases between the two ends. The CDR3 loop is CSASPEGTVADTQYF. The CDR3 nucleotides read TGCAGTGCTAGTCCGGAGGGGACAGTCGCGGATACGCAGTATTTT.

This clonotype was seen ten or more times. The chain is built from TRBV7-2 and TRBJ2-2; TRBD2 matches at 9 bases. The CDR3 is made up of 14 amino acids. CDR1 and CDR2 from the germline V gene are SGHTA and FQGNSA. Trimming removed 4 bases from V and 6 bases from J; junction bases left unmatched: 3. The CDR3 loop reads CASSSGLASGELFF. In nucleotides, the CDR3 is TGTGCCAGCAGCTCGGGACTAGCCTCCGGGGAGCTGTTTTTT.